Below, 22 T cell receptor beta chains from the same sample are listed, as sequenced in a study of blood T cell repertoires in COVID-19. Clones were read by immunoSEQ multiplex PCR, and TCRdb kept only the in-frame ones, dropping some. The sample holds around 270,000 clones, about 85% seen once. Sequencing was performed on peripheral blood. The receptors were sampled from a human donor with COVID-19, enrolled during active disease. The donor label of this sample is uncertain.

The CDR3 is CSGTSQGNYGYTF. CDR3 bases: TGCAGCGGAACTTCTCAGGGGAACTATGGCTACACCTTC. The V gene is TRBV29-1, the J gene TRBJ1-2; the D gene is possibly TRBD1 (6 bases). The CDR3 consists of 13 residues. Germline values: CDR1 SQVTM, CDR2 ANQGSEA. V was trimmed by 7 bases and J by 2 bases, leaving 14 bases between them.

Concerning this clone itself: The same CDR3 is also encoded by other DNA sequences in this sample. The rearrangement joins TRBV27 to TRBJ1-2; D unresolved. This CDR3 has 13 amino acids. Trimming shortened V by 0 bases and J by 3 bases, and 5 bases separated the two germline ends. Per the germline V gene, CDR1 is MNHEY and CDR2 is SMNVEV (reference sequence). CDR3 coding DNA: TGTGCCAGCAGTTTATCGCGGGACTATGGCTACACCTTC. The encoded protein is CASSLSRDYGYTF.

The chain carries TRBV9 and TRBJ2-3; tentatively, D is TRBD2 (6 bases). Germline CDR1 SGDLS, CDR2 YYNGEE. V was shortened by 3 bases and J by 2 bases, with 13 bases between the two germline ends. This CDR3 has 15 residues. CDR3 sequence (DNA): TGTGCCAGCAGCGCCCGGGAGTTACCCACAGATACGCAGTATTTT. As protein: CASSARELPTDTQYF.

This clone was seen a few times. V usage is TRBV12-5 and J usage is TRBJ2-5, with D maybe TRBD2 (6 bases). The ends were cut back, 6 bases at V and 0 bases at J, with 17 bases in the middle. The germline V gene has CDR1 LGHNT and CDR2 FRNRAP. The CDR3 loop spans 16 amino acids. The CDR3 is CASGDGTAGYQETQYF. CDR3 coding DNA: TGTGCTAGTGGGGATGGGACTGCGGGGTACCAAGAGACCCAGTACTTC.

This chain uses TRBV5-4 with TRBJ2-7, with TRBD1 matching over 9 bases. V lost 4 bases, J lost 5 bases, and 10 bases stayed unmatched. CDR1 SGHNT and CDR2 YYREEE come from the germline V gene (reference sequence). The CDR3 runs to 15 residues. In nucleotides, the CDR3 is TGTGCCAGCAGCAACCTCGACAGGGGGATGCACGAGCAGTACTTC. Protein product: CASSNLDRGMHEQYF.

The chain's CDR3 is CASSQLAPGTQYF. In nucleotides, the CDR3 is TGTGCCAGCAGCCAACTAGCTCCAGGGACGCAGTATTTT. The chain couples TRBV2 to TRBJ2-3, with D maybe TRBD2 (6 bases). Trimming took 6 bases from V and 9 from J, leaving 16 bases between them. This CDR3 has 13 residues. The germline V gene encodes CDR1 SNHLY and CDR2 FYNNEI. The full variable domain, in which reference TRBV2 and TRBJ2-3 provide the parts outside the CDR3, is EPEVTQTPSHQVTQMGQEVILRCVPISNHLYFYWYRQILGQKVEFLVSFYNNEISEKSEIFDDQFSVERPDGSNFTLKIRSTKLEDSAMYFCASSQLAPGTQYFGPGTRLTVL.

V usage is TRBV5-6 and J usage is TRBJ1-1; D is unresolved. V was shortened by 2 bases and J by 4 bases, with 9 bases between the two germline ends. The CDR3 is made up of 13 amino acids. The germline gives CDR1 SGHDT, CDR2 YYEEEE. DNA for the CDR3: TGTGCCAGCAGCTTTAGTCTGAGCACTGAAGCTTTCTTT. Protein: CASSFSLSTEAFF.

The genes are TRBV29-1 and TRBJ1-1; perhaps TRBD1 as D (6 bases). The CDR3 is made up of 14 amino acids. CDR1 is SQVTM, CDR2 ANQGSEA, per germline. V lost 1 base, J lost 4 bases, and 13 bases lay in between. In nucleotides, the CDR3 is TGCAGCGTTGAAGTAACAGGGCAGGGCACTGAAGCTTTCTTT. Translated: CSVEVTGQGTEAFF.

The gene calls are TRBV7-2 and TRBJ2-3, with a possible D match to TRBD2 (6 bases). The CDR3 has 15 amino acids. The germline V and J ends were trimmed by 5 bases and 1 base, with 13 bases remaining between them. The germline V gene encodes CDR1 SGHTA and CDR2 FQGNSA. CDR3 bases: TGTGCCAGCAGCCCACGACTAGGGGGCACAGATACGCAGTATTTT. This codes for CASSPRLGGTDTQYF.

The chain recombines TRBV28 with TRBJ1-4; 7 positions agree with TRBD1. CDR1 and CDR2 from the germline V gene are MDHEN and SYDVKM. Trimming cost V 5 bases and J 8 bases; bases outside gene matches: 11. The CDR3 length is 15 residues. In DNA form, the CDR3 reads TGTGCCAGCAGTCCCGCGACAGGGTTGGGGGAAAAACTGTTTTTT. This sequence encodes CASSPATGLGEKLFF.

This rearrangement joins TRBV28 to TRBJ1-2; perhaps TRBD1 as D (5 bases). The CDR3 is made up of 13 amino acids. V was cut by 7 bases and J by 6 bases, with 15 bases left in between. The germline V gene encodes CDR1 MDHEN and CDR2 SYDVKM. The CDR3 DNA sequence: TGTGCCAGCAACTTTATGAGACAGAATGGCTACACCTTC. It codes for CASNFMRQNGYTF.

The chain carries TRBV2 and TRBJ1-1; D uncertain. Germline V gene data show CDR1 as SNHLY and CDR2 as FYNNEI. There are 12 residues in the CDR3. The V gene lost 6 bases and the J gene lost 1 base, with 6 bases spanning the gap. The CDR3 coding sequence is TGTGCCAGCAGCCGACAGAACACTGAAGCTTTCTTT. This encodes CASSRQNTEAFF. Full variable domain (rest looked up from reference TRBV2 and TRBJ1-1): EPEVTQTPSHQVTQMGQEVILRCVPISNHLYFYWYRQILGQKVEFLVSFYNNEISEKSEIFDDQFSVERPDGSNFTLKIRSTKLEDSAMYFCASSRQNTEAFFGQGTRLTVV.

The rearrangement links TRBV5-4 to TRBJ2-7; 7 bases map to TRBD2. The CDR3 spans 14 residues. Trimming at V came to 3 bases and at J to 2 bases, leaving 5 bases not matched to a gene. CDR1 is SGHNT, CDR2 YYREEE, per germline (reference sequence). CDR3: CASSSRLATYEQYF. DNA for the CDR3: TGTGCCAGCAGCTCACGACTAGCCACCTACGAGCAGTACTTC. Using reference TRBV5-4 and TRBJ2-7 for the parts outside the CDR3, the full variable domain is ETGVTQSPTHLIKTRGQQVTLRCSSQSGHNTVSWYQQALGQGPQFIFQYYREEENGRGNFPPRFSGLQFPNYSSELNVNALELDDSALYLCASSSRLATYEQYFGPGTRLTVT.

This clone came up once. This chain connects TRBV6-6 to TRBJ1-2; 7 bases fit TRBD1. CDR3 length: 13 amino acids. J was trimmed by 5 bases and V by 6 bases; bases with no gene match: 6. The V gene's germline CDR1 is MNHNY and CDR2 SVGAGI (reference sequence). Written as DNA, the CDR3 is TGTGCCAGCAGGGGGGGACAGAAATATGGCTACACCTTC. Its protein is CASRGGQKYGYTF.

This chain uses TRBV9 with TRBJ1-2; the D is unclear. Looked up from germline, CDR1 is SGDLS and CDR2 is YYNGEE. Trimming took 3 bases from V and 7 from J, leaving 7 bases between them. This CDR3 comprises 11 residues. This chain's CDR3 is CASSGPGGYTF. Written as DNA, the CDR3 is TGTGCCAGCAGCGGTCCCGGTGGCTACACCTTC.

This rearrangement joins TRBV6-5 to TRBJ2-1; 8 bases agree with TRBD2. The CDR3 is 14 residues long. Trimming took 2 bases from V and 7 from J; bases not matched to a gene: 4. Per germline, CDR1 MNHEY and CDR2 SVGAGI. CDR3 DNA sequence: TGTGCCAGCAGTTACCCGGGACTAGAAAATGAGCAGTTCTTC. Protein sequence: CASSYPGLENEQFF.

The chain is built from TRBV19 and TRBJ2-7; 13 bases line up with TRBD2. The CDR3 has 16 amino acids. Germline V gene data show CDR1 as LNHDA and CDR2 as SQIVND (reference sequence). The V gene end was trimmed by 6 bases and the J gene end by 4 bases; junction bases not matched to a gene: 9. CDR3 DNA: TGTGCCAGTAGCCCAATAGGACTAGCGGGAGATTACGAGCAGTACTTC. It translates to CASSPIGLAGDYEQYF.

V is TRBV27 and J is TRBJ2-1; D possibly corresponds to TRBD2 (6 bases). V was trimmed by 2 bases and J by 8 bases, leaving 13 bases between them. CDR1 and CDR2 from the germline V gene are MNHEY and SMNVEV (reference sequence). This CDR3 is built from 14 residues. In nucleotides, the CDR3 is TGTGCCAGCAGTTTACCGGGAGCCCCCCATGAGCAGTTCTTC. As protein: CASSLPGAPHEQFF.

The rearrangement links TRBV18 to TRBJ2-5; D perhaps matches TRBD2 (6 bases). V was clipped by 9 bases and J by 5 bases, with 19 bases between them. CDR3 length equals 14 residues. Germline assignment: CDR1 KGHSH and CDR2 LQKENI. The CDR3 here is CASSLAPQGETQYF. CDR3 nucleotide sequence: TGTGCCAGTTCTCTAGCGCCACAAGGGGAGACCCAGTACTTC.

The CDR3 sequence is CASGTSGITGELFF. In nucleotides, the CDR3 is TGTGCCAGCGGGACTAGCGGGATCACCGGGGAGCTGTTTTTT. The chain combines TRBV3-1 (or the pseudogene TRBV3-2) with TRBJ2-2, with 13 nucleotides matching TRBD2. The CDR3 loop spans 14 amino acids. V was clipped by 8 bases and J by 4 bases; unmatched bases: 1. The germline CDR1 and CDR2 sequences are LGHDT and YNNKEL (reference sequence).

The rearrangement joins TRBV7-9 to TRBJ2-5; 7 bases align to TRBD2. J was trimmed by 2 bases and V by 5 bases; bases with no gene match: 11. This CDR3 contains 16 residues. CDR1 is SEHNR and CDR2 is FQNEAQ in the germline V gene (reference sequence). CDR3 loop: CASSHPSGGAQETQYF. CDR3 coding DNA: TGTGCCAGCAGCCATCCTAGCGGAGGGGCACAAGAGACCCAGTACTTC.

This chain joins TRBV28 and TRBJ1-2, with D uncertain. This CDR3 comprises 12 residues. The V end was cut by 2 bases, the J end by 5 bases, with 6 bases between. In germline, CDR1 is MDHEN, CDR2 SYDVKM. CDR3 DNA: TGTGCCAGCAGTTTAGCAGGATATGGCTACACCTTC. As protein: CASSLAGYGYTF.